This T cell receptor beta chain derives from a study of somatic mutations in cytotoxic T cells in rheumatoid arthritis. General study points: Statistical analysis of the slight TRBV07 underrepresentation in rheumatoid arthritis patients did not adjust for multiple comparisons.

On this clone: Its cognate antigen is unknown.

Germline CDR1 is SGHTA and CDR2 is FQGNSA. This CDR3 is built from 13 residues. V lost 7 bases and J 4 bases, leaving 12 bases between the germline ends. The repertoire was sequenced with immunoSEQ multiplex PCR; TCRdb's copy has only in-frame clones and lacks some. The repertoire holds 15,000 to 25,000 clones, with roughly 87% as singletons. The sample comprised CD8+ T cells sorted from blood. The chain uses TRBV7-2 and TRBJ2-3, with D unclear. This TCR came from a woman aged 45-60 years in good health. The CDR3, as DNA: TGTGCCAGCACCACCTGGTTCGCAGATACGCAGTATTTT. This codes for CASTTWFADTQYF.